The 21 T cell receptor beta chains below all came from one sample that was sequenced in a study of blood T cell repertoires in COVID-19. Only in-frame clones appear in the TCRdb table, and some are missing; sequencing was by immunoSEQ multiplex PCR. The repertoire has a few hundred thousand clones, roughly 89% of them found once; the top ten carry 1.5% to 1.9%. The specimen sequenced was peripheral blood. The receptor set was obtained from a woman aged 40 to 49 who had recovered from COVID-19.

This clone was picked up a small number of times. The gene calls are TRBV13 and TRBJ1-1, with a possible D match to TRBD1 (5 bases). In germline, CDR1 is PRHDT, CDR2 FYEKMQ (reference sequence). V gave up 2 bases and J gave up 4 bases, with 8 bases separating them. CDR3 length: 13 amino acids. CDR3 nucleotides: TGTGCCAGCAGCTTACAGGGTCGCACTGAAGCTTTCTTT. Residues: CASSLQGRTEAFF. Supplemented by reference TRBV13 and TRBJ1-1, the full variable domain reads AAGVIQSPRHLIKEKRETATLKCYPIPRHDTVYWYQQGPGQDPQFLISFYEKMQSDKGSIPDRFSAQQFSDYHSELNMSSLELGDSALYFCASSLQGRTEAFFGQGTRLTVV.

The chain couples TRBV4-1 to TRBJ2-5; TRBD1 agrees at 11 bases. The CDR3 is made up of 14 amino acids. Germline assignment: CDR1 MGHRA and CDR2 YSYEKL. Germline trimming cut 3 bases from V and 7 bases from J; bases unmatched to any gene: 4. DNA for the CDR3: TGCGCCAGCAGCCAGGGACAGGGGGAATGGACCCAGTACTTC. Protein: CASSQGQGEWTQYF.

DNA for the CDR3: TGTGCCAGCAGTTACCCGGAGACCCAGTACTTC. Translating it yields CASSYPETQYF. The chain uses TRBV6-2 or TRBV6-3 and TRBJ2-5; D gene uncertain. This CDR3 is 11 amino acids long. V gave up 2 bases and J gave up 5 bases, with 3 bases separating them. Germline V gene data show CDR1 as MNHEY and CDR2 as SVGEGT.

This chain joins TRBV6-6 and TRBJ1-1; TRBD1 is a possible D gene (5 bases). This CDR3 contains 14 residues. Trimming pared 4 bases from V and 0 bases from J, leaving 9 bases between. Germline V gives CDR1 MNHNY, CDR2 SVGAGI (reference sequence). This CDR3 reads CASSSTAMNTEAFF. The CDR3 region has the DNA TGTGCCAGCAGTTCGACAGCCATGAACACTGAAGCTTTCTTT.

The V gene is TRBV7-2, the J gene TRBJ2-3, with D perhaps TRBD2 (6 bases). V lost 4 bases to trimming and J lost 1 base, with 12 bases between them. Germline values: CDR1 SGHTA, CDR2 FQGNSA. The CDR3 runs to 15 residues. This CDR3 reads CASSSQGGGTDTQYF. The CDR3 bases are TGTGCCAGCAGCTCGCAGGGAGGAGGCACAGATACGCAGTATTTT.

The J gene is TRBJ1-2, the V gene TRBV28, with D perhaps TRBD1 (6 bases). Germline CDR1 is MDHEN and CDR2 is SYDVKM. The CDR3 has 15 residues. Trimming shortened V by 5 bases and J by 6 bases, and 19 bases separated the two germline ends. The CDR3 coding sequence is TGTGCCAGCAGTGCCCGACAGGTCCCCTCCGATGGCTACACCTTC. It is translated as CASSARQVPSDGYTF.

This chain uses TRBV3-1 (or the pseudogene TRBV3-2) with TRBJ1-1, with D hard to call. Germline lookup yields CDR1 LGHDT and CDR2 YNNKEL (reference sequence). V was cut by 5 bases and J by 2 bases, with 12 bases left in between. The CDR3 is 14 residues long. CDR3 DNA: TGTGCCAGCAGCTCCTTCGACACAAACACTGAAGCTTTCTTT. Its translation: CASSSFDTNTEAFF.

Details on this clone: A clone one base away is much larger, so this may be a read error. The chain joins TRBV5-4 to TRBJ1-1; TRBD1 aligns across 10 bases. Trimming took 5 bases from V and 3 from J; bases not matched to a gene: 4. This CDR3 is 14 amino acids long. Germline V gives CDR1 SGHNT, CDR2 YYREEE (reference sequence). CDR3 sequence (DNA): TGTGCCAGCAGGAGGGACAGGGGAGACACTGAAGCTTTCTTT. This gives the protein CASRRDRGDTEAFF. The full variable domain, completed using reference TRBV5-4 and TRBJ1-1, is ETGVTQSPTHLIKTRGQQVTLRCSSQSGHNTVSWYQQALGQGPQFIFQYYREEENGRGNFPPRFSGLQFPNYSSELNVNALELDDSALYLCASRRDRGDTEAFFGQGTRLTVV.

The V call is TRBV2, the J call TRBJ2-7; maybe TRBD1 (6 bases). The CDR3 length is 15 residues. Per germline, CDR1 SNHLY and CDR2 FYNNEI. Trimming took 5 bases from V and 4 from J, leaving 18 bases between them. CDR3 sequence reads: CASSPPGRGGYEQYF. CDR3 DNA sequence: TGTGCCAGCAGTCCCCCCGGCAGGGGTGGGTACGAGCAGTACTTC.

The chain joins TRBV5-1 to TRBJ1-4; a weak D match, TRBD1 (5 bases). CDR1 is SGHRS and CDR2 is YFSETQ in the germline V gene. This CDR3 is 12 amino acids long. Trimming pared 0 bases from V and 12 bases from J, leaving 9 bases between. The CDR3, as DNA: TGCGCCAGCAGCTTGGACTGGGGGGAACTGTTTTTT. It yields the protein CASSLDWGELFF.

Remarks on this clone: Other DNA sequences in this sample translate to the same CDR3. The chain carries TRBV28 and TRBJ2-1; D remains ambiguous. The CDR3 spans 11 residues. The V gene lost 6 bases and the J gene lost 7 bases, with 7 bases spanning the gap. Germline V CDR1 and CDR2: MDHEN, SYDVKM. The CDR3 loop reads CASSLRNEQFF. CDR3 bases: TGTGCCAGCAGCCTTCGGAATGAGCAGTTCTTC. Based on the CDR3 plus reference TRBV28 and TRBJ2-1, the full variable domain is DVKVTQSSRYLVKRTGEKVFLECVQDMDHENMFWYRQDPGLGLRLIYFSYDVKMKEKGDIPEGYSVSREKKERFSLILESASTNQTSMYLCASSLRNEQFFGPGTRLTVL.

The genes are TRBV4-1 and TRBJ2-7; 12 positions match TRBD1. Germline V lookup: CDR1 MGHRA, CDR2 YSYEKL. V dropped 1 base and J dropped 5; count of bases not matched to a gene: 9. CDR3 size: 17 residues. The CDR3 protein is CASSQAPGQGASDEQYF. The CDR3 DNA sequence: TGCGCCAGCAGCCAAGCCCCGGGACAGGGGGCTTCCGACGAGCAGTACTTC.

J is TRBJ2-1 and V is TRBV24-1, with 12 bases aligning to TRBD2. V was clipped by 5 bases and J by 4 bases; unmatched bases: 11. The V gene's germline CDR1 is KGHDR and CDR2 SFDVKD. This CDR3 contains 18 residues. Here the CDR3 reads CATSAPPRTSGTYNEQFF. The DNA for the CDR3 is TGTGCCACCAGTGCCCCTCCAAGGACTAGCGGGACGTACAATGAGCAGTTCTTC.

V usage is TRBV24-1 and J usage is TRBJ2-5; tentative D call: TRBD1 (6 bases). The CDR3 is made up of 15 amino acids. V was pared by 2 bases and J by 5 bases, with 14 bases between. From germline, CDR1 is KGHDR and CDR2 SFDVKD. This chain's CDR3 is CATSDWAPGDETQYF. Here the CDR3 DNA reads TGTGCCACCAGTGATTGGGCCCCAGGGGATGAGACCCAGTACTTC.

V and J are TRBV28 and TRBJ2-4; maybe TRBD2 (5 bases). CDR3 length equals 13 residues. V lost 6 bases and J lost 6, with 12 bases in between. Germline CDR1 is MDHEN and CDR2 is SYDVKM. Here the CDR3 reads CASSLPGLNIQYF. The DNA of the CDR3 is TGTGCCAGCAGCCTGCCGGGGTTAAACATTCAGTACTTC.

The rearrangement uses TRBV28 and TRBJ1-3; D is unclear. Germline CDR1 and CDR2: MDHEN and SYDVKM. This CDR3 is 14 amino acids long. Trimming stripped 6 bases from V and 5 bases from J, with 14 bases between. The CDR3 loop is CASSLARRRNTIYF. As DNA, the CDR3 is TGTGCCAGCAGCCTGGCGAGGCGGCGAAACACCATATATTTT.

The CDR3 DNA is TGCGCCAGCAGCCCGGACCCCAGGGCAGCCAACTACGAGCAGTACTTC. It is translated as CASSPDPRAANYEQYF. The V and J genes are TRBV5-1 and TRBJ2-7; possibly TRBD1 for D (5 bases). Germline assignment: CDR1 SGHRS and CDR2 YFSETQ. CDR3 length equals 16 residues. Trimming shortened V by 4 bases and J by 3 bases, and 20 bases separated the two germline ends.

The CDR3: CASSPTAGRRTQYF. Here the CDR3 DNA reads TGTGCCAGCTCACCGACCGCAGGCCGAAGGACCCAGTACTTC. This chain joins TRBV18 and TRBJ2-5; D call uncertain. From germline, CDR1 is KGHSH and CDR2 LQKENI. The V end lost 3 bases, the J end lost 7 bases, and 15 bases lay between the germline ends. The CDR3 has 14 residues.

CDR3 sequence reads: CASSRTTASYNEQFF. In DNA form, the CDR3 reads TGTGCCAGCAGCCGAACGACAGCCTCCTACAATGAGCAGTTCTTC. The chain joins TRBV6-5 to TRBJ2-1; D may be TRBD1 (5 bases). Trimming shortened V by 6 bases and J by 0 bases, and 12 bases separated the two germline ends. The CDR3 length is 15 residues. Germline V CDR1 and CDR2: MNHEY, SVGAGI.

The chain is built from TRBV2 and TRBJ1-5, with 7 bases aligning to TRBD1. The V gene end was trimmed by 6 bases and the J gene end by 11 bases; junction bases not matched to a gene: 13. This CDR3 comprises 14 residues. Germline V gene lookup returns CDR1 SNHLY and CDR2 FYNNEI. CDR3 loop: CASRWGQFLSAQHF. CDR3 sequence (DNA): TGTGCCAGCAGATGGGGACAGTTCCTATCAGCCCAGCATTTT.

With regard to this clone: Germline and junction disagree at one end, which may indicate a read error. CDR3 bases: TGTGCCACCAGCAGAGATAGGAGGAGCTTT. Translated, it gives CATSRDRRSF. This chain joins TRBV15 and TRBJ1-6; D unclear. CDR3 length: 10 amino acids. In germline, CDR1 is LNHNV, CDR2 YYDKDF (reference sequence).